This TCR delta chain was obtained from a study of Vδ1+ human thymocytes listed by TCRdb under 2018. Notes on the research overall: The study characterised mRNA-level TRG and TRD CDR3 repertoires of highly purified Vdelta1+ thymocytes from young children as a data resource. Validation of the multiplex-based CDR3 amplicon strategy against 5'RACE-based CDR3 amplicon generation methods had been performed previously.

In its sample, this clone was seen a few times. Its antigen remains unidentified. Base qualities were left out, and no much larger clone turns up one base away. Findings and caveats that apply to the study as a whole: No clustering by age or sex was observed, so analyses did not stratify donors by these variables. Many TRG clonotypes were found to be shared between donors (up to about 7x10^3), whereas TRD repertoires were found to be essentially private (max about 120 shared). The use of highly purified populations and single-cell validation was advised by the authors, since misinterpretation of bulk repertoire data could be caused by unexpected Vdelta2 sequences. Around a fifth of thymic TRD sequences were found to be Vdelta2 (and few were Vdelta3) despite high sort purity, in contrast to peripheral blood Vdelta1+ controls. Unlike the oligoclonal repertoires in peripheral blood, the thymic TRG and TRD repertoires appeared highly polyclonal, with Gaussian CDR3 length distributions.

CDR1 and CDR2 (TSWWSYY, QGS) derive from the germline V gene. The junction shows trimming of 0 bases on V and 1 base on J, and the gene matches do not reach 16 bases of it. The CDR3, from cysteine to phenylalanine, totals 21 residues. Only the CDR3 DNA stays, 63 bases, in frame from base 1. Thymic samples were depleted of alphabeta T cells, then CD3+ TCRVdelta1+ TCRVdelta2- thymocytes were FACS-sorted. Sorted Vdelta1+ thymocyte purity ranged from roughly 98% to 99.6%. Thymic specimens were obtained from 8 paediatric patients, aged from about 5 days to 16 months, who were undergoing corrective cardiac surgery. After the thymic tissue was dispersed, mononuclear cells were isolated using a Histopaque-1077 density gradient. For staining, the antibodies used were anti-TCRVdelta1 clone TS8.2, anti-TCRVdelta2 clone B6, anti-CD3 clone HIT3a and anti-TCRalphabeta clone IP26. RNA extraction was performed with the RNeasy mini kit, and reverse transcription was done with Superscript III. CDR3 amplicons were produced by multiplex PCR using pooled V-gene forward primers and a constant-region reverse primer with Illumina adaptor overhangs. After gel purification, the amplicons were indexed with Nextera index primers over eight extra PCR cycles and then purified using AMPure XP beads. Sequencing of the libraries was done on an Illumina MiSeq using paired-end 250 bp reads, dual indexing and an approximately 22% PhiX spike-in. The original methods were these. FastQC was used to check read quality, and ea-utils fastq-join was used to merge TRG read pairs. Annotation of sequences was performed with IMGT/HighV-QUEST, only productive sequences with unambiguous V-gene assignment were retained, and clonotypes were defined by identical CDR3 sequence. Downstream analysis used VDJtools 1.1.1, tcR 2.2.3, Treemap and vegan Shannon diversity in R 3.4.4. Clones were re-identified by TCRdb from the public reads with CATT, and rows with the same DNA were merged. Here the V and J calls rest on TCRdb's processing, not on the authors' analysis. The sample table contains more than 50,000 delta-chain clones; only one count was recorded for 15% to 20% of them. The biggest ten clones account for roughly 0.5% of the sample.

Sequenced sample: Vdelta1+ gamma-delta thymocytes from the thymus. Explained via the paper, the cell subset or site label denotes: FACS-sorted CD3+ TCRalphabeta- TCRVdelta1+ TCRVdelta2- thymocytes. The sequence links TRDV1 to TRDJ1, with 11 bases matching TRDD3. This sequence was found in a boy in the first two years of life who had congenital heart surgery. Read as DNA, the sequence is TGTGCTCTTGGGGAACTAACCGTTACTGGGGGATATTTCCCAAGCACCGATAAACTCATCTTT. Its coded protein is CALGELTVTGGYFPSTDKLIF.